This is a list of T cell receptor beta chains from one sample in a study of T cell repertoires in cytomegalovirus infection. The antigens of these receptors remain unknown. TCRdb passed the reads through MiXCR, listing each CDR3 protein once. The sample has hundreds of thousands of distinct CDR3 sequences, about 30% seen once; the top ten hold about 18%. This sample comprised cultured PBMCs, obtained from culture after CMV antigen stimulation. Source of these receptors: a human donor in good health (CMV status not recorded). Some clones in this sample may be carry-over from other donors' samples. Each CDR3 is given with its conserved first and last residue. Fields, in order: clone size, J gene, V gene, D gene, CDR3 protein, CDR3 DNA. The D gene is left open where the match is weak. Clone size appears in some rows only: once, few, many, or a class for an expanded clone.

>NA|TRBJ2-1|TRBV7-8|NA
CASSLGRRNEQFF
TGTGCCAGCAGCTTAGGCCGGCGGAATGAGCAGTTCTTC
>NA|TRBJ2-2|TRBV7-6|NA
CASSLARTDTGELFF
TGTGCCAGCAGCTTAGCGAGGACGGACACCGGGGAGCTGTTTTTT
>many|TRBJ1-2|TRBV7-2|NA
CASSFAGSGYTF
TGTGCCAGCAGCTTCGCGGGGAGCGGCTACACCTTC
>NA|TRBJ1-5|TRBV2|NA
CASSPGGGAGNQPQHF
TGTGCCAGCAGTCCGGGCGGGGGGGCAGGCAATCAGCCCCAGCATTTT
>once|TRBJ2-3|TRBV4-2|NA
CASSQDHGTGTDTQYF
TGTGCCAGCAGCCAAGATCATGGGACTGGCACAGATACGCAGTATTTT
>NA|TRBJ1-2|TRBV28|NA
CASLKRSPTNYGYTF
TGTGCCAGCTTGAAGAGGAGCCCGACTAACTATGGCTACACCTTC
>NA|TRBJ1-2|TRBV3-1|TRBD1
CASSQGTAYGYTF
TGTGCCAGCAGTCAGGGGACAGCGTATGGCTACACCTTC
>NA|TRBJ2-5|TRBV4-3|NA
CASSQEEEEETQYF
TGCGCCAGCAGCCAAGAGGAGGAGGAAGAGACCCAGTACTTC
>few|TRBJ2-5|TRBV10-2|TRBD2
CATLAGETQYF
TGCGCCACCTTAGCGGGAGAGACCCAGTACTTC
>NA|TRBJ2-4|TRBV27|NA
CASSTGTDFLAKNIQYF
TGTGCCAGCAGTACCGGGACGGATTTTTTAGCCAAAAACATTCAGTACTTC
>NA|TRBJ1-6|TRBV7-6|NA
CASGGSYNSPLHF
TGTGCCAGCGGGGGGTCCTATAATTCACCCCTCCACTTT
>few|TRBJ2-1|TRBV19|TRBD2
CATLGTSGGTEQFF
TGTGCCACCCTTGGGACTAGCGGGGGAACTGAGCAGTTCTTC
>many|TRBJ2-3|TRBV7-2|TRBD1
CASSLQGADTQYF
TGTGCCAGCAGCTTACAGGGGGCAGATACGCAGTATTTT
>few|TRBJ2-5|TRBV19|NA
CASSTLARETQYF
TGTGCCAGTAGTACGTTAGCCCGGGAGACCCAGTACTTC
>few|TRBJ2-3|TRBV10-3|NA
CAISEYGQSTDTQYF
TGTGCCATCAGCGAATACGGGCAATCGACAGATACGCAGTATTTT
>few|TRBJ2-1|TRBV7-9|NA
CASSSGGISRDEQFF
TGTGCCAGCAGCTCCGGAGGGATAAGTAGGGATGAGCAGTTCTTC